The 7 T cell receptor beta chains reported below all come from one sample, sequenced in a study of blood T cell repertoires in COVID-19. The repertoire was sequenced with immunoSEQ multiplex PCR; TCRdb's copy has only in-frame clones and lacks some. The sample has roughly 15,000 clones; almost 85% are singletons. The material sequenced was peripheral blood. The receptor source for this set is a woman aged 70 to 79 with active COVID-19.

The CDR3 nucleotides are TGCGCCAGCAGTAAAAGGGACTCCGGGGGACCCCAGCATTTT. As protein: CASSKRDSGGPQHF. The chain has TRBV23-1 and TRBJ1-5; possible D gene TRBD1, 5 bases. TRBV23-1 has ORF status, its function being uncertain. V lost 5 bases and J 10 bases, leaving 18 bases between the germline ends. The CDR3 loop spans 14 amino acids.

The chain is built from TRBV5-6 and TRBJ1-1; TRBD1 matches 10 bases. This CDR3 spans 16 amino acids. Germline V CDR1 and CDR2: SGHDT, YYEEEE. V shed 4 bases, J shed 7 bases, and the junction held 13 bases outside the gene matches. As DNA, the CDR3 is TGTGCCAGCAGCCCGTACGGGACAGGGGCTGAAGGTGAAGCTTTCTTT. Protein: CASSPYGTGAEGEAFF.

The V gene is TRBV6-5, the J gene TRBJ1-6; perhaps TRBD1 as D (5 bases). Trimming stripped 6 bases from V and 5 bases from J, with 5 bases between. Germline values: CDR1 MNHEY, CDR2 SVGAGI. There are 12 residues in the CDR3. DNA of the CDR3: TGTGCCAGCAGGGACAATAATTCACCCCTCCACTTT. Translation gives CASRDNNSPLHF.

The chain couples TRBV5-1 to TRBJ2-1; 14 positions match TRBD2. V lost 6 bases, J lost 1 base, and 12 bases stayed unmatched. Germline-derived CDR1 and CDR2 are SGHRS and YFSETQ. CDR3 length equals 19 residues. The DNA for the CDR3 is TGCGCCAGCACTCACCGGGGACTAGCGGGAGTCCCGTCCTACAATGAGCAGTTCTTC. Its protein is CASTHRGLAGVPSYNEQFF.

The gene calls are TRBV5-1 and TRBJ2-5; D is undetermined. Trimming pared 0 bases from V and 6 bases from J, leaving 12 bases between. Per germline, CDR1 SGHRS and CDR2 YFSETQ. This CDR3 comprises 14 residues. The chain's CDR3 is CASSLGSQRQTQYF. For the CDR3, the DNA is TGCGCCAGCAGCTTGGGGAGCCAGAGGCAGACCCAGTACTTC.

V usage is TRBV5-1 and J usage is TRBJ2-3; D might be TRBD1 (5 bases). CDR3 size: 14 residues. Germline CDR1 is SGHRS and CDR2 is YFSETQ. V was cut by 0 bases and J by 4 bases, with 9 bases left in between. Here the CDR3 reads CASSLGRDSDTQYF. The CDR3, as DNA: TGCGCCAGCAGCTTGGGCAGGGATTCAGATACGCAGTATTTT.

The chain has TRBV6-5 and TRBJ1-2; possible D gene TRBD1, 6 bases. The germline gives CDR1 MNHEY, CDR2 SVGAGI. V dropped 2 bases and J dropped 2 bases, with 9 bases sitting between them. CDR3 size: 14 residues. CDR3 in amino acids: CASSYGQPNYGYTF. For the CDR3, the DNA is TGTGCCAGCAGTTACGGACAGCCGAACTATGGCTACACCTTC.